The clone carrying this TCR beta chain was detected a few times. This sample was taken from a study of T-cell memory formation after mild COVID-19. TCRdb fed the 5' RACE reads into MiXCR, producing one record per CDR3 protein. The data contain about 350,000 distinct CDR3 sequences, approximately 13% of them seen just once; the ten biggest clones take up about 20%. V was trimmed by 2 bases and J by 3 bases, leaving 9 bases between them. Germline CDR1 and CDR2: SQVTM and ANQGSEA. The CDR3 length is 13 residues. The chain combines TRBV29-1 with TRBJ2-3; D remains ambiguous. The specimen was PBMCs or a T cell subset sorted from them (not recorded which). This receptor was taken from a man between 18 and 35 years old who had mild COVID-19 (a few samples of this study predate the infection). Cell type and time point are not known. CDR3 region: CSVESDITDTQYF. CDR3 nucleotide sequence: TGCAGCGTTGAAAGTGACATTACAGATACGCAGTATTTT.